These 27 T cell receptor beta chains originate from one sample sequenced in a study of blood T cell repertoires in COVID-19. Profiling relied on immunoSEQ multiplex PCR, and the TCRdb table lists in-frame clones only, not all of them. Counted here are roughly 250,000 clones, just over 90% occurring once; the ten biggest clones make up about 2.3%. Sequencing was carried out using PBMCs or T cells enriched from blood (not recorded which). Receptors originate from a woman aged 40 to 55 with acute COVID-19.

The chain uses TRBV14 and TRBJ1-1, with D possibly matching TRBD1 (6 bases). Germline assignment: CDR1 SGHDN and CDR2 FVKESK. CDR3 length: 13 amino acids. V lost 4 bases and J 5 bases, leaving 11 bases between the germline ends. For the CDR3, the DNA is TGTGCCAGCAGCCCACAGGGTCGAACTGAAGCTTTCTTT. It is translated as CASSPQGRTEAFF.

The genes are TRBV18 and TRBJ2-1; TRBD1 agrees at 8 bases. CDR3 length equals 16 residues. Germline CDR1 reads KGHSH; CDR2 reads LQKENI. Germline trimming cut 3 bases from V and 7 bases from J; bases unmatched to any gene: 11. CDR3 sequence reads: CASSPRRGQGGNEQFF. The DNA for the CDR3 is TGTGCCAGCTCACCCAGAAGAGGACAGGGAGGTAATGAGCAGTTCTTC. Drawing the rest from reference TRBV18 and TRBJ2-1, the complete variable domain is NAGVMQNPRHLVRRRGQEARLRCSPMKGHSHVYWYRQLPEEGLKFMVYLQKENIIDESGMPKERFSAEFPKEGPSILRIQQVVRGDSAAYFCASSPRRGQGGNEQFFGPGTRLTVL.

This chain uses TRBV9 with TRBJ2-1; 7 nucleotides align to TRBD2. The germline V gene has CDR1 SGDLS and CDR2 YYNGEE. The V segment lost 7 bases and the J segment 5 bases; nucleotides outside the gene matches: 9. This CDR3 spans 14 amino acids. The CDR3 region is CASQKSGTNNEQFF. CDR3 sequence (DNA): TGTGCCAGCCAAAAATCCGGGACTAACAATGAGCAGTTCTTC.

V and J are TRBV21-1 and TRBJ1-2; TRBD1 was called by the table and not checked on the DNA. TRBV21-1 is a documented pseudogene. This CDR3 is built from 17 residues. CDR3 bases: TGTGCCAGCAGCAAAAGGGGGTGGGACACCAAAAACTATGGCTACACCTTC. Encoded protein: CASSKRGWDTKNYGYTF.

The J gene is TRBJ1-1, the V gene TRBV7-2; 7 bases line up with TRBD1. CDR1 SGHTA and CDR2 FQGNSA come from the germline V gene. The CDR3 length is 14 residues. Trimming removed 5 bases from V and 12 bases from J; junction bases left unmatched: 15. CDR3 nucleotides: TGTGCCAGCAGCCCAGCAGGGACAGCCATGGGAACTTTCTTT. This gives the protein CASSPAGTAMGTFF.

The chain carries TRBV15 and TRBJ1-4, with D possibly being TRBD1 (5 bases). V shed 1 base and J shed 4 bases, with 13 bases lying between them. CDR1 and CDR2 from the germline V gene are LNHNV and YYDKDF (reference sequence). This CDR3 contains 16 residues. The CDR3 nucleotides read TGTGCCACCAGCAGAGGCAGTTTGGGGCTTAATGAAAAACTGTTTTTT. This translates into CATSRGSLGLNEKLFF.

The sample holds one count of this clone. The CDR3 DNA follows: TGCAGCGTTGTTTTGTGGTGTAGTGGACAGGGGTGGATTGAAGCTTTCTTT. It translates to CSVVLWCSGQGWIEAFF. The genes are TRBV29-1 and TRBJ1-1; 9 bases align to TRBD1. CDR1 is SQVTM, CDR2 ANQGSEA, per germline. Unmatched junction bases numbered 19, after V lost 4 bases and J lost 7 bases. The CDR3 is 17 amino acids.

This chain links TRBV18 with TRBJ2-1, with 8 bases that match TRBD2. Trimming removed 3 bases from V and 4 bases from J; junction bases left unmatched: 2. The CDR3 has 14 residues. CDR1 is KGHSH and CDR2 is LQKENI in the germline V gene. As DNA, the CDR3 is TGTGCCAGCTCACCTGCGGGGGGATACAATGAGCAGTTCTTC. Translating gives CASSPAGGYNEQFF. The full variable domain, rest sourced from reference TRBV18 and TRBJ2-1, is NAGVMQNPRHLVRRRGQEARLRCSPMKGHSHVYWYRQLPEEGLKFMVYLQKENIIDESGMPKERFSAEFPKEGPSILRIQQVVRGDSAAYFCASSPAGGYNEQFFGPGTRLTVL.

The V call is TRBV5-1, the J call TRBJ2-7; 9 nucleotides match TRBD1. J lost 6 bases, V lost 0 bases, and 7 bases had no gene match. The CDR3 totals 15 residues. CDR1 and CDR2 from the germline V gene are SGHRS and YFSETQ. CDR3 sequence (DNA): TGCGCCAGCAGCTTGGCTACGGACAGGGGTCGCGAGCAGTACTTC. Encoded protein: CASSLATDRGREQYF.

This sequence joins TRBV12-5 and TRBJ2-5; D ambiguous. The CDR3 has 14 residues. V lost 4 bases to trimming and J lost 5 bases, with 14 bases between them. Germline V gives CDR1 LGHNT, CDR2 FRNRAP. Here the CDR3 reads CASGSGGLRETQYF. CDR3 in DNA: TGTGCTAGTGGTTCTGGCGGCCTGAGGGAGACCCAGTACTTC.

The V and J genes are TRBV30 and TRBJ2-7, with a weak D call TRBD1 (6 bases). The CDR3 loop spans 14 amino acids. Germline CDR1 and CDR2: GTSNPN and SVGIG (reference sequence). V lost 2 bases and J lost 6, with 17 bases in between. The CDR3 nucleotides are TGTGCCTGGAGTCGATACAGGGTGTCGGGCGAGCAGTACTTC. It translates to CAWSRYRVSGEQYF.

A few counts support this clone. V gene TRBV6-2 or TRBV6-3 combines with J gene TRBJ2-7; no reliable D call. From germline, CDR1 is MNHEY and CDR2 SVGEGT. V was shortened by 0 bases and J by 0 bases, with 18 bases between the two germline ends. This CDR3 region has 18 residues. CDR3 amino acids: CASSYSRRRVLGSYEQYF. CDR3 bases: TGTGCCAGCAGTTACTCGCGTCGCCGGGTCTTGGGCTCCTACGAGCAGTACTTC.

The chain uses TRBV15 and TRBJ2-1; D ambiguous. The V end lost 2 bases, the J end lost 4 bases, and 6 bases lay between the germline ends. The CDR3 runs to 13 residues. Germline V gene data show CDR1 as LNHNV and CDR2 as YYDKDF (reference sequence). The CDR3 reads CATSRQKYNEQFF. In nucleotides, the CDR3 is TGTGCCACCAGCAGACAGAAATACAATGAGCAGTTCTTC.

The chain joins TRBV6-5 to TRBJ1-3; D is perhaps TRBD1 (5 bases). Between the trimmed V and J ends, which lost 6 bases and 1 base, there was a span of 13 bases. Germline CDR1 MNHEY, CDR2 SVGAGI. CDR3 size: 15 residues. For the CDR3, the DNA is TGTGCCAGCAGGTCCCCGGGGGGGTCTGGAAACACCATATATTTT. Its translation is CASRSPGGSGNTIYF.

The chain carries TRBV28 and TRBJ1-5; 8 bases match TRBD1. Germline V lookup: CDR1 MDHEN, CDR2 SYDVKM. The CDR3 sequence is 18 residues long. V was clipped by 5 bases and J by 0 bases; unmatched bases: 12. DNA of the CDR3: TGTGCCAGCAGTACCTACTCGTGGACAGGGTATAGCAATCAGCCCCAGCATTTT. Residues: CASSTYSWTGYSNQPQHF.

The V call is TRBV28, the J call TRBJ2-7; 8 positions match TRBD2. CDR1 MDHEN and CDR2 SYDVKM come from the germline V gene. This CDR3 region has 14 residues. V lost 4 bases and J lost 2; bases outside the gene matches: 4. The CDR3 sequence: CASSWGLGPYEQYF. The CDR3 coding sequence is TGTGCCAGCAGTTGGGGACTAGGACCCTACGAGCAGTACTTC.

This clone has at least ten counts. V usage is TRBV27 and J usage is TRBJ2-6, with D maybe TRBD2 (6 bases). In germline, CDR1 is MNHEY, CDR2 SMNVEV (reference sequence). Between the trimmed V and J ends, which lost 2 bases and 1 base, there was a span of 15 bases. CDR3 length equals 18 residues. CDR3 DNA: TGTGCCAGCAGTTTAGGCGGGGATCTGTTTTCTGGGGCCAACGTCCTGACTTTC. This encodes CASSLGGDLFSGANVLTF.

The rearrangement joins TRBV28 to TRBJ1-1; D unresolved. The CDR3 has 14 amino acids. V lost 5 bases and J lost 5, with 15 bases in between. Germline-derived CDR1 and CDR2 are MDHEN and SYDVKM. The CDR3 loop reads CASSPSGPGTEAFF. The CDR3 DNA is TGTGCCAGCAGTCCATCGGGTCCGGGGACTGAAGCTTTCTTT.

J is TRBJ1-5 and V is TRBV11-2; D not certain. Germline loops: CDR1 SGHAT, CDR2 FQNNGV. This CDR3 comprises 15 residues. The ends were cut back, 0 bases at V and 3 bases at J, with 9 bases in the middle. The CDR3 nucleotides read TGTGCCAGCAGCTTAGATCGAGCTCTCAATCAGCCCCAGCATTTT. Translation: CASSLDRALNQPQHF.

CDR3 protein: CASSLTGQSYEQYF. The CDR3 bases are TGTGCCAGCAGTTTAACCGGACAGTCCTACGAGCAGTACTTC. The chain uses TRBV6-5 and TRBJ2-7; TRBD1 is a possible D gene (6 bases). V lost 4 bases to trimming and J lost 1 base, with 11 bases between them. The CDR3 has 14 residues. Per germline, CDR1 MNHEY and CDR2 SVGAGI.

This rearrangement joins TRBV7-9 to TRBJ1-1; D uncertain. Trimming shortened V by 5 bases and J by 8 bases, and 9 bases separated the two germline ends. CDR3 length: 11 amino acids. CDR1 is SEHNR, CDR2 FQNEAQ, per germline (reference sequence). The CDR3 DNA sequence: TGTGCCAGCAGCACGCGACAAGAAGCTTTCTTT. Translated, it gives CASSTRQEAFF.

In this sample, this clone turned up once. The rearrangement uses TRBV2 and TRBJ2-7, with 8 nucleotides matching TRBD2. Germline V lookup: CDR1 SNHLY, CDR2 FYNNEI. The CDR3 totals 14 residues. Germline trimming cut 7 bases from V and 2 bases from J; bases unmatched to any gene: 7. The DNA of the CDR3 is TGTGCCAGCACCCTAACTAGCGGAGCCTACGAGCAGTACTTC. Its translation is CASTLTSGAYEQYF.

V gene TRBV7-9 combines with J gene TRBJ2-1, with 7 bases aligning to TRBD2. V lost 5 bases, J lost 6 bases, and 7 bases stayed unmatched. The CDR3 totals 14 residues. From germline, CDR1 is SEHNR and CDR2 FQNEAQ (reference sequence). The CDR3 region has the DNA TGTGCCAGCAGCCCGGGGAGGGGTAGCAATGAGCAGTTCTTC. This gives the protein CASSPGRGSNEQFF.

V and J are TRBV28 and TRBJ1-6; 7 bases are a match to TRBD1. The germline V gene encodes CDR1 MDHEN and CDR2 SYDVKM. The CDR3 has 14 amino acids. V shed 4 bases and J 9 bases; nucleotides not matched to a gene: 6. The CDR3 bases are TGTGCCAGCAGTTCGACAGGGAGATCTTCACCCCTCCACTTT. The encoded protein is CASSSTGRSSPLHF.

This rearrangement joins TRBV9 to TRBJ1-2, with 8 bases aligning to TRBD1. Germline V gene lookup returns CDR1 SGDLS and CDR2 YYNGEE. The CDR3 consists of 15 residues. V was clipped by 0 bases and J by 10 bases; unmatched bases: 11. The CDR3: CASSVDPGGVSDYTF. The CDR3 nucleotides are TGTGCCAGCAGCGTAGACCCAGGGGGCGTATCGGACTACACCTTC. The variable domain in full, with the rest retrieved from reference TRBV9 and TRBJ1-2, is DSGVTQTPKHLITATGQRVTLRCSPRSGDLSVYWYQQSLDQGLQFLIQYYNGEERAKGNILERFSAQQFPDLHSELNLSSLELGDSALYFCASSVDPGGVSDYTFGSGTRLTVV.

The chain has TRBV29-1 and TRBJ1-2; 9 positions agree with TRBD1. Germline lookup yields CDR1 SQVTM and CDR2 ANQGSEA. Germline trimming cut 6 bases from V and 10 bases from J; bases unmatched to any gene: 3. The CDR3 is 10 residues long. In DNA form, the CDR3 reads TGCAGCGTGGGGGACAGGGCCTACACCTTC. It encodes CSVGDRAYTF.

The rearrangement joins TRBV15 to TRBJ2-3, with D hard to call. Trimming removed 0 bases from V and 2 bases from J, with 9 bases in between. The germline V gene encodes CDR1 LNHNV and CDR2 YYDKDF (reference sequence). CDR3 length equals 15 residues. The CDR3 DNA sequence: TGTGCCACCAGCAGAGAGCGAGCCGCCACAGATACGCAGTATTTT. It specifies CATSRERAATDTQYF.